This T cell receptor (beta chain) was obtained from a study of cytomegalovirus exposure and HLA in healthy donors. Study-wide points: It was confirmed in vitro that three of the CMV-associated chains were specific for CMV antigens.

13 Jbeta primers and 60 Vbeta primers were used for the PCR. Using immunoSEQ multiplex PCR, the repertoire was profiled, and TCRdb retains in-frame clones only, with some absent. The sample has some 110,000 clones, 81% seen once. The CDR3 consists of 15 residues. The germline V gene encodes CDR1 GTSNPN and CDR2 SVGIG (reference sequence). V was clipped by 2 bases and J by 2 bases; unmatched bases: 4. Regarding this clone: Its antigen is as yet unknown.

The material sequenced was PBMCs. V gene TRBV30 combines with J gene TRBJ2-3, with 10 bases aligning to TRBD2. The source of this sequence is a woman aged 30 to 39 in good health and CMV-seronegative. DNA of the CDR3: TGTGCCTGGAGTCGAGCGGGAGGGCCCACAGATACGCAGTATTTT. Protein product: CAWSRAGGPTDTQYF.